What follows are 6 T cell receptor beta chains derived from one specimen sequenced in a study of CD8+ T cells in alopecia areata. Once RNA had been extracted, it was reverse transcribed into cDNA to act as the sequencing template. TCRdb keeps only in-frame clones here, not all; method: immunoSEQ multiplex PCR. The table has some 100,000 clones, 58% seen once; the top ten hold roughly 30%. Treatment described: oral pan-JAK inhibitor, 5-10 mg twice daily. Sequencing used CD8+ T cells sorted from blood, obtained at week 4, from a patient treated with tofacitinib. The receptors derive from a human donor with alopecia areata.

V is TRBV30 and J is TRBJ2-7, with TRBD1 matching over 9 bases. Per germline, CDR1 GTSNPN and CDR2 SVGIG (reference sequence). The J segment lost 6 bases and the V segment lost 1 base, leaving 7 bases of the junction unmatched. This CDR3 is built from 14 residues. DNA for the CDR3: TGTGCCTGGAGTGCGGGACAGGGTTTACCCGAGCAGTACTTC. It codes for CAWSAGQGLPEQYF. The variable domain in full, completed from reference TRBV30 and TRBJ2-7, reads SQTIHQWPATLVQPVGSPLSLECTVEGTSNPNLYWYRQAAGRGLQLLFYSVGIGQISSEVPQNLSASRPQDRQFILSSKKLLLSDSGFYLCAWSAGQGLPEQYFGPGTRLTVT.

This clone showed up just once. The CDR3 region has the DNA TGTGCCAGCAGTAAAGGAGGTTACTACAATGAGCAGTTCTTC. This encodes CASSKGGYYNEQFF. The J gene is TRBJ2-1, the V gene TRBV25-1; D might be TRBD2 (5 bases). Trimming stripped 5 bases from V and 3 bases from J, with 11 bases between. The CDR3 has 14 amino acids. Germline-derived CDR1 and CDR2 are MGHDK and SYGVNS.

Only a few counts were recorded for this clone. The chain recombines TRBV15 with TRBJ2-7; D is unresolved. CDR3 length: 13 amino acids. The V end lost 8 bases, the J end lost 1 base, and 12 bases lay between the germline ends. Germline V lookup: CDR1 LNHNV, CDR2 YYDKDF (reference sequence). CDR3 coding DNA: TGTGCCACCTCATCGGGCCGTTCCTACGAGCAGTACTTC. Its translation: CATSSGRSYEQYF.

The chain links TRBV29-1 to TRBJ2-7; D uncertain. The V and J ends lost 1 base and 5 bases respectively, with 9 bases between them. Germline values: CDR1 SQVTM, CDR2 ANQGSEA. The CDR3 is made up of 12 amino acids. The CDR3 protein is CSVEGQPNEQYF. The DNA for the CDR3 is TGCAGCGTTGAAGGGCAGCCCAACGAGCAGTACTTC.

The gene calls are TRBV11-2 and TRBJ2-3; a weak D match, TRBD2 (5 bases). The ends were cut back, 5 bases at V and 6 bases at J, with 18 bases in the middle. Per the germline V gene, CDR1 is SGHAT and CDR2 is FQNNGV. This CDR3 is built from 15 residues. The CDR3 bases are TGTGCCAGCAGCCTCCTAGCAACCCCCCCGGATACGCAGTATTTT. Translation gives CASSLLATPPDTQYF.

This clone was counted only a few times. V and J are TRBV30 and TRBJ2-7, with 8 bases aligning to TRBD1. CDR1 is GTSNPN and CDR2 is SVGIG in the germline V gene (reference sequence). This CDR3 has 14 amino acids. The V and J ends lost 3 bases and 0 bases, in that order; junction bases with no gene match: 4. CDR3 loop: CAWSAGTGSYEQYF. The CDR3 DNA follows: TGTGCCTGGAGCGCGGGGACAGGCTCCTACGAGCAGTACTTC.